This passage covers 20 T cell receptor beta chains from one sample sequenced in a study of cytomegalovirus exposure and HLA in healthy donors. The PCR employed 60 Vbeta primers together with 13 Jbeta primers. TCRdb keeps only in-frame clones here, not all; method: immunoSEQ multiplex PCR. The sample gives some 170,000 clones, about 80% of which show up once; 0.9% to 1.1% is in the top ten. What was sequenced was PBMCs. The source of these receptors is a woman aged 40 to 50 in good health and CMV-seronegative.

This chain joins TRBV5-1 and TRBJ2-7, with D perhaps TRBD2 (5 bases). The germline CDR1 and CDR2 sequences are SGHRS and YFSETQ. V was shortened by 0 bases and J by 1 base, with 14 bases between the two germline ends. This CDR3 is built from 16 residues. CDR3 in amino acids: CASSLAAAARSYEQYF. The CDR3 DNA follows: TGCGCCAGCAGCTTGGCCGCAGCGGCCCGATCCTACGAGCAGTACTTC.

The chain links TRBV5-4 to TRBJ2-5, with unresolved D. Germline CDR1 and CDR2: SGHNT and YYREEE (reference sequence). The CDR3 runs to 15 residues. With 5 bases removed from V and 2 bases from J, the gap between germline ends came to 16 bases. CDR3 DNA sequence: TGTGCCAGCAGTTCCCTCGAGGAGCTTCAAGAGACCCAGTACTTC. Encoded protein: CASSSLEELQETQYF.

This clone was picked up a small number of times. This rearrangement joins TRBV2 to TRBJ2-1; TRBD2 matches at 9 bases. Germline CDR1 is SNHLY and CDR2 is FYNNEI. V was pared by 7 bases and J by 4 bases, with 5 bases of the junction left unmatched. CDR3 length: 14 residues. This CDR3 reads CASTGLAGYNEQFF. In DNA form, the CDR3 reads TGTGCCAGCACGGGGCTAGCGGGATACAATGAGCAGTTCTTC. Complete variable domain (other parts from reference TRBV2 and TRBJ2-1): EPEVTQTPSHQVTQMGQEVILRCVPISNHLYFYWYRQILGQKVEFLVSFYNNEISEKSEIFDDQFSVERPDGSNFTLKIRSTKLEDSAMYFCASTGLAGYNEQFFGPGTRLTVL.

The chain recombines TRBV18 with TRBJ2-3; 7 positions agree with TRBD2. V lost 1 base, J lost 3 bases, and 7 bases stayed unmatched. This CDR3 region has 16 residues. The germline gives CDR1 KGHSH, CDR2 LQKENI. The CDR3 DNA follows: TGTGCCAGCTCACCACAGGAACTAGCGAGAACAGATACGCAGTATTTT. Translation: CASSPQELARTDTQYF.

The V and J genes are TRBV10-3 and TRBJ2-1; D is possibly TRBD1 (6 bases). V was shortened by 6 bases and J by 7 bases, with 16 bases between the two germline ends. Germline values: CDR1 ENHRY, CDR2 SYGVKD. The CDR3 runs 14 residues. The DNA for the CDR3 is TGTGCCATCAGGGACAGCCAGTCTAATAATGAGCAGTTCTTC. This encodes CAIRDSQSNNEQFF.

The chain combines TRBV2 with TRBJ2-2; 7 bases match TRBD2. The trim removed 7 bases at V and 1 base at J, leaving 3 bases unmatched. Looked up from germline, CDR1 is SNHLY and CDR2 is FYNNEI. The CDR3 extends over 14 amino acids. This chain's CDR3 is CASKAGENTGELFF. For the CDR3, the DNA is TGTGCCAGCAAGGCGGGGGAGAACACCGGGGAGCTGTTTTTT.

This clone was seen ten or more times. The rearrangement uses TRBV12-5 and TRBJ2-1; 7 positions match TRBD2. V was clipped by 8 bases and J by 9 bases; unmatched bases: 13. The germline V gene encodes CDR1 LGHNT and CDR2 FRNRAP. The CDR3 has 14 residues. CDR3 region: CASTPREAGGEQFF. The CDR3 DNA reads as TGTGCTAGTACCCCCCGGGAGGCCGGTGGTGAGCAGTTCTTC.

This clone was counted only a few times. The chain links TRBV27 to TRBJ1-5; 8 bases map to TRBD1. Germline assignment: CDR1 MNHEY and CDR2 SMNVEV (reference sequence). The ends lost 4 bases at V and 7 bases at J; junction bases unmatched: 3. This CDR3 contains 13 residues. The CDR3: CASSWTGTQPQHF. CDR3 in DNA: TGTGCCAGCAGTTGGACAGGGACGCAGCCCCAGCATTTT.

The rearrangement links TRBV27 to TRBJ1-5; D perhaps matches TRBD1 (6 bases). Germline loops: CDR1 MNHEY, CDR2 SMNVEV (reference sequence). V shed 11 bases and J shed 2 bases, with 22 bases lying between them. The CDR3 runs to 16 residues. CDR3: CAGWACGGGRNQPQHF. The CDR3 coding sequence is TGTGCCGGATGGGCTTGCGGCGGGGGGCGCAATCAGCCCCAGCATTTT.

This chain connects TRBV6-1 to TRBJ2-5, with a tentative D call TRBD2 (6 bases). The better agreement between TRBJ2-7 and the DNA end casts doubt on the J call. Looked up from germline, CDR1 is MNHNS and CDR2 is SASEGT. The CDR3 has 15 residues. The CDR3 reads CASSAGDSHSYEQYF. The CDR3 DNA sequence: TGTGCCAGCAGTGCCGGGGACTCCCACTCCTACGAGCAGTACTTC.

The chain combines TRBV19 with TRBJ2-7; D perhaps matches TRBD1 (6 bases). The CDR3 consists of 14 residues. Per germline, CDR1 LNHDA and CDR2 SQIVND (reference sequence). Deletions cut 4 bases from V and 0 bases from J, with 10 bases between. The CDR3 bases are TGTGCCAGTAGTACCCGGGACAACTCCTACGAGCAGTACTTC. Amino acids: CASSTRDNSYEQYF. The whole variable domain, filled in from reference TRBV19 and TRBJ2-7, reads DGGITQSPKYLFRKEGQNVTLSCEQNLNHDAMYWYRQDPGQGLRLIYYSQIVNDFQKGDIAEGYSVSREKKESFPLTVTSAQKNPTAFYLCASSTRDNSYEQYFGPGTRLTVT.

The chain carries TRBV6-6 and TRBJ2-5; D is unclear. In germline, CDR1 is MNHNY, CDR2 SVGAGI (reference sequence). This CDR3 contains 12 residues. Trimming cost V 5 bases and J 5 bases, with 9 bases left between them. The CDR3 bases are TGTGCCAGCAGTCCTCCCCAGGAGACCCAGTACTTC. Protein sequence: CASSPPQETQYF.

The CDR3: CATRAQYF. The DNA for the CDR3 is TGTGCCACCCGGGCCCAGTACTTC. This chain connects TRBV2 to TRBJ2-5; D call uncertain. Germline V gene data show CDR1 as SNHLY and CDR2 as FYNNEI. The CDR3 sequence is 8 residues long. V lost 10 bases and J 9 bases, leaving 6 bases between the germline ends. Using reference TRBV2 and TRBJ2-5 for the parts outside the CDR3, the full variable domain is EPEVTQTPSHQVTQMGQEVILRCVPISNHLYFYWYRQILGQKVEFLVSFYNNEISEKSEIFDDQFSVERPDGSNFTLKIRSTKLEDSAMYFCATRAQYFGPGTRLLVL.

V usage is TRBV7-8 and J usage is TRBJ2-5; 13 bases line up with TRBD2. CDR1 is SGHVS and CDR2 is FQNEAQ in the germline V gene. Losses at the gene ends were 5 bases for V and 5 bases for J; bases not matched to a gene: 17. The CDR3 has 19 amino acids. In nucleotides, the CDR3 is TGTGCCAGCAGCCTTCGGACTAGCGGGAGCCGAAAGGGGAGGGAGACCCAGTACTTC. It specifies CASSLRTSGSRKGRETQYF. The variable domain in full, completed from reference TRBV7-8 and TRBJ2-5, reads GAGVSQSPRYKVAKRGQDVALRCDPISGHVSLFWYQQALGQGPEFLTYFQNEAQLDKSGLPSDRFFAERPEGSVSTLKIQRTQQEDSAVYLCASSLRTSGSRKGRETQYFGPGTRLLVL.

CDR3 loop: CASSEVVQGGHEKLFF. The DNA for the CDR3 is TGTGCCAGTAGCGAGGTGGTGCAAGGTGGTCATGAAAAACTGTTTTTT. The chain carries TRBV19 and TRBJ1-4; no firm D call. Between the trimmed V and J ends, which lost 6 bases and 6 bases, there was a span of 20 bases. The CDR3 totals 16 residues. Germline assignment: CDR1 LNHDA and CDR2 SQIVND (reference sequence).

The chain joins TRBV5-1 to TRBJ2-5; TRBD1 aligns across 7 bases. J gave up 2 bases and V 2 bases, and 9 bases lay outside the gene matches. There are 16 residues in the CDR3. CDR1 and CDR2 (germline): SGHRS, YFSETQ. The CDR3 loop reads CASSFRPGQIQETQYF. Here the CDR3 DNA reads TGCGCCAGCAGCTTCCGTCCGGGACAGATTCAAGAGACCCAGTACTTC.

Of note for this clone: Other DNA sequences within the sample encode an identical CDR3. The chain is built from TRBV28 and TRBJ1-5; a weak D match, TRBD1 (5 bases). This CDR3 region has 12 residues. Trimming left V 6 bases short and J 4 bases short, with 7 bases between. CDR1 and CDR2 (germline): MDHEN, SYDVKM. The CDR3 loop is CASRTVNQPQHF. The CDR3 DNA is TGTGCCAGCAGGACAGTAAATCAGCCCCAGCATTTT.

The rearrangement uses TRBV6-7 and TRBJ2-7, with 14 bases that match TRBD2. TRBV6-7 counts as an open reading frame of uncertain function. The CDR3 is 24 residues long. V was pared by 0 bases and J by 3 bases, with 25 bases of the junction left unmatched. Here the CDR3 DNA reads TGTGCCAGCAGTTACTCTCTCATGGGACAGCAGAAAGGGACTAGCGGGAGCCGAGTCTACGAGCAGTACTTC. Translated: CASSYSLMGQQKGTSGSRVYEQYF.

The J gene is TRBJ2-2, the V gene TRBV5-1; 11 nucleotides match TRBD2. CDR3 length equals 14 residues. Per the germline V gene, CDR1 is SGHRS and CDR2 is YFSETQ. J gave up 4 bases and V 5 bases, and 1 base lay outside the gene matches. The DNA of the CDR3 is TGCGCCAGCAGGGGACTAGCGGTCACCGGGGAGCTGTTTTTT. It encodes CASRGLAVTGELFF.

V usage is TRBV7-2 and J usage is TRBJ2-3; 11 bases are shared with TRBD2. Germline V lookup: CDR1 SGHTA, CDR2 FQGNSA. Germline trimming cut 3 bases from V and 5 bases from J; bases unmatched to any gene: 4. The CDR3 covers 15 residues. CDR3 DNA: TGTGCCAGCAGCTTTAGCGGGAGGGCTGGAGATACGCAGTATTTT. Residues: CASSFSGRAGDTQYF. The variable domain in full, completed from reference TRBV7-2 and TRBJ2-3, reads GAGVSQSPSNKVTEKGKDVELRCDPISGHTALYWYRQSLGQGLEFLIYFQGNSAPDKSGLPSDRFSAERTGGSVSTLTIQRTQQEDSAVYLCASSFSGRAGDTQYFGPGTRLTVL.